The 5 T cell receptor beta chains in this list originate from one sample, sequenced in a study of T cell responses to AZD1222 COVID-19 vaccine. Profiling relied on immunoSEQ multiplex PCR, and the TCRdb table lists in-frame clones only, not all of them. The sample lists 90,000 to 120,000 clones; about 93% were seen once. Here the sequenced sample was peripheral blood, taken on day 0 of AZD1222 vaccination. Receptors were obtained from an adult in good health.

This clone was observed a single time. V usage is TRBV19 and J usage is TRBJ1-2; D unresolved. Germline V gene sequence: CDR1 LNHDA, CDR2 SQIVND (reference sequence). The CDR3 is made up of 15 amino acids. With 6 bases removed from V and 1 base from J, the gap between germline ends came to 15 bases. CDR3 sequence (DNA): TGTGCCAGTAGCCTCGGACGGACCTTTAACTATGGCTACACCTTC. Its translation is CASSLGRTFNYGYTF.

The chain employs TRBV19 and TRBJ1-1, with D possibly TRBD1 on 6 matching bases. The V gene lost 0 bases and the J gene lost 7 bases, with 12 bases spanning the gap. The germline V gene encodes CDR1 LNHDA and CDR2 SQIVND (reference sequence). This CDR3 is built from 14 residues. CDR3 nucleotides: TGTGCCAGTAGTATAGATCCCGGACAGATTGAAGCTTTCTTT. It yields the protein CASSIDPGQIEAFF.

This clone was seen a handful of times. V and J are TRBV2 and TRBJ1-1, with unresolved D. This CDR3 has 13 residues. Germline loops: CDR1 SNHLY, CDR2 FYNNEI. Trimming took 7 bases from V and 3 from J, leaving 12 bases between them. CDR3 region: CASTRTWDTEAFF. CDR3 DNA: TGTGCCAGCACAAGGACGTGGGACACTGAAGCTTTCTTT.

The genes are TRBV5-1 and TRBJ2-5; unclear D gene. Germline CDR1 SGHRS, CDR2 YFSETQ. The CDR3 contains 15 residues. V lost 5 bases to trimming and J lost 2 bases, with 16 bases between them. CDR3 amino acids: CASRWLPDGQETQYF. The CDR3 nucleotides are TGCGCCAGCAGGTGGTTGCCAGACGGTCAAGAGACCCAGTACTTC.

The V gene is TRBV7-3, the J gene TRBJ2-1, with D perhaps matching TRBD2 (5 bases). The CDR3 spans 16 residues. Deletions cut 1 base from V and 1 base from J, with 11 bases between. Germline CDR1 reads SGHTA; CDR2 reads FQGTGA. The DNA of the CDR3 is TGTGCCAGCAGCTTAAGCTTAGCGACGTCCTACAATGAGCAGTTCTTC. Translating gives CASSLSLATSYNEQFF.